This T cell receptor (beta chain) comes out of a study of blood T cell repertoires in COVID-19. Study-level information: COVID-19 samples, acute and convalescent, were from the United States, Italy and Spain.

Data came from immunoSEQ multiplex PCR; TCRdb stores just in-frame clones and leaves some out. The table records around 370,000 clones, 91% of them present only once. The CDR3 is 16 residues long. Germline lookup yields CDR1 LGHNA and CDR2 YSLEER. The V end lost 1 base, the J end lost 4 bases, and 13 bases lay between the germline ends. This chain uses TRBV4-3 with TRBJ2-2; D possibly corresponds to TRBD2 (5 bases). This clonotype originated in a woman between 18 and 29 years old who had recovered from COVID-19. The sample taken for sequencing was peripheral blood. Written as DNA, the CDR3 is TGCGCCAGCAGCCAAGCACGAGGGAGTGGCACCGGGGAGCTGTTTTTT. The encoded protein is CASSQARGSGTGELFF.